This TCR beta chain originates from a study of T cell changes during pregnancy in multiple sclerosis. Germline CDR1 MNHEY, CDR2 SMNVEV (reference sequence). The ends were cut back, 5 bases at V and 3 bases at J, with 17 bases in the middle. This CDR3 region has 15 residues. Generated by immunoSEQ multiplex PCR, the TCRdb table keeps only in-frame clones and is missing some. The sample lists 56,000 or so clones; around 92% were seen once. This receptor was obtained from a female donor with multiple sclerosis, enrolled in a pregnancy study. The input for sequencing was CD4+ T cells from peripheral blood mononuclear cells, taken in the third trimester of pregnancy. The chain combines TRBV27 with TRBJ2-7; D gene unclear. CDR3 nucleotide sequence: TGTGCCAGCAGTGTCAATTCCCTACCGTTCTACGAGCAGTACTTC. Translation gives CASSVNSLPFYEQYF.